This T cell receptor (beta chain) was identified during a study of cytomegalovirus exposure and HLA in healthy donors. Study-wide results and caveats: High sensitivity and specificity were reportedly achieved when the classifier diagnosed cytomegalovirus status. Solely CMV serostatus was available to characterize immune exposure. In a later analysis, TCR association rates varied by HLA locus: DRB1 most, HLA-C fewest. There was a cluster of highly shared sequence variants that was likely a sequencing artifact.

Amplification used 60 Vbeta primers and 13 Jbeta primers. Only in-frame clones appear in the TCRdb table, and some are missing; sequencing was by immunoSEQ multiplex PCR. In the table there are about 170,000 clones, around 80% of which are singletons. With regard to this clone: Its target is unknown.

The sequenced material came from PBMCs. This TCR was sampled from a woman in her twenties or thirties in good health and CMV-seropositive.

In nucleotides, the CDR3 is TGTGCCAGCAGTGTGCGGACAGGGGATGGCTACACCTTC. It encodes CASSVRTGDGYTF. V usage is TRBV6-1 and J usage is TRBJ1-2; 9 bases map to TRBD1. CDR1 MNHNS and CDR2 SASEGT come from the germline V gene. V lost 4 bases and J lost 6; bases outside the gene matches: 3. There are 13 residues in the CDR3.